Detailed here is one T cell receptor beta chain. Healthy Caucasian individuals from Russia aged about 6 to 95 served as donors. Collection of 8.5 to 10 milliliters of peripheral blood was performed for each donor. This record comes from a study of blood T cells in healthy people across ages. The wider study: Per two T cells, template switching captured roughly one barcoded beta molecule.

The authors ran a second PCR of about 6 to 11 cycles using a sample-barcoded 5' primer and a J-beta primer mix. TCRdb reprocessed the 5' RACE reads with MiXCR, giving one entry per CDR3 protein. In the table there are approximately 600,000 distinct CDR3 sequences, around 54% of which are singletons. The ends lost 5 bases at V and 0 bases at J; junction bases unmatched: 5. The CDR3 sequence is 16 residues long. CDR1 and CDR2 (germline): DFQATT, SNEGSKA (reference sequence). The sample comprised blood. The chain carries TRBV20-1 and TRBJ2-1; the match to TRBD2 covers 12 bases. This TCR came from a man in his 60s in good health. CDR3 sequence (DNA): TGCAGTGCTTTTTCGACTAGCGGGGGCTCCTACAATGAGCAGTTCTTC. It specifies CSAFSTSGGSYNEQFF.